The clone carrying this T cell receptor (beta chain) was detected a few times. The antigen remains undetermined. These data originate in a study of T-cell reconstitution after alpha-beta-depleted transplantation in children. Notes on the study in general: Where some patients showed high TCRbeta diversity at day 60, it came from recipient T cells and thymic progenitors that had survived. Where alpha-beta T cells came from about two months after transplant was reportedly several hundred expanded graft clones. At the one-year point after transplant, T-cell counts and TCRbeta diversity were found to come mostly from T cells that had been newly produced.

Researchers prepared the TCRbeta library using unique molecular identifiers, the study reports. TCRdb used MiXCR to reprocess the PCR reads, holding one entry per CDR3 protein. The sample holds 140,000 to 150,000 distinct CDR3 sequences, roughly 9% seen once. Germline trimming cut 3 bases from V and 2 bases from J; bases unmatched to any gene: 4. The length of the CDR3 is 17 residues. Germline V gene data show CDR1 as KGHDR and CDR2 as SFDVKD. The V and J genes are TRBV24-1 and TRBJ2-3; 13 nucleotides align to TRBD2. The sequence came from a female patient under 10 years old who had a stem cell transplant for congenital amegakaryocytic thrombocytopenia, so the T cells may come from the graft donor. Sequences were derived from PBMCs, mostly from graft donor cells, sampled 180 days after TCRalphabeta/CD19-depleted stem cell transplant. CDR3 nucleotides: TGTGCCACCAGTGATCCCGGGACTAGCGGGGTCACAGATACGCAGTATTTT. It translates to CATSDPGTSGVTDTQYF.